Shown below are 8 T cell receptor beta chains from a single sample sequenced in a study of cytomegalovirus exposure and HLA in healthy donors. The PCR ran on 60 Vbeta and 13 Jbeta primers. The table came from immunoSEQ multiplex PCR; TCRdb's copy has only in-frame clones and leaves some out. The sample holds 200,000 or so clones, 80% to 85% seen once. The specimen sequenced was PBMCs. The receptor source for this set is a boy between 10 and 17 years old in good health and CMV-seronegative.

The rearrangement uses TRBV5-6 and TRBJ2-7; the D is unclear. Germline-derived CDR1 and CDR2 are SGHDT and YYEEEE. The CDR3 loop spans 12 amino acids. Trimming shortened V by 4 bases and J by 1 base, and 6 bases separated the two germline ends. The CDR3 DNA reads TGTGCCAGCAGCCTGAGATCCTACGAGCAGTACTTC. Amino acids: CASSLRSYEQYF.

The CDR3 coding sequence is TGCGCCAGCAGCCCCAGGGCGTTACCGGGACAGGAAACTTCACCCCTCCACTTT. Protein: CASSPRALPGQETSPLHF. The chain links TRBV4-1 to TRBJ1-6; 8 bases fit TRBD1. Germline loops: CDR1 MGHRA, CDR2 YSYEKL. The CDR3 totals 18 residues. The J segment lost 9 bases and the V segment lost 4 bases, leaving 17 bases of the junction unmatched.

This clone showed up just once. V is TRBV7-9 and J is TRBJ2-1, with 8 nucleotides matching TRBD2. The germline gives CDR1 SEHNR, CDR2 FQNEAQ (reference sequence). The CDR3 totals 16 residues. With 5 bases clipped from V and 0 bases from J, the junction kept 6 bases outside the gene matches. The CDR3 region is CASSQLAASSYNEQFF. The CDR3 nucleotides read TGTGCCAGCAGCCAACTAGCGGCCAGCTCCTACAATGAGCAGTTCTTC.

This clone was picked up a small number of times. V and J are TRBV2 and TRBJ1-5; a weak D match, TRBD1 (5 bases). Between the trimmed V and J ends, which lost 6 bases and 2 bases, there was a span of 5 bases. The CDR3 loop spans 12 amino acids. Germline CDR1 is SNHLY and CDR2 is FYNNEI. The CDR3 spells CASRQGNQPQHF. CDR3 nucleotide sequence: TGTGCCAGCAGACAGGGCAATCAGCCCCAGCATTTT.

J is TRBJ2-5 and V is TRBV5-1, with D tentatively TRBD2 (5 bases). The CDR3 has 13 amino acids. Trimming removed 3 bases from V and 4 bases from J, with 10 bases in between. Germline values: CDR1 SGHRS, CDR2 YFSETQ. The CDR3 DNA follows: TGCGCCAGCAGCTCGGGCGGGCCAGAGACCCAGTACTTC. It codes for CASSSGGPETQYF.

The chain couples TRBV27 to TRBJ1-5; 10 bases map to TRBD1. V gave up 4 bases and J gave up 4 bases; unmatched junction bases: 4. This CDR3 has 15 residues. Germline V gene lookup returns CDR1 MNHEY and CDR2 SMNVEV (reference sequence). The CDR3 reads CASSYGTGVNQPQHF. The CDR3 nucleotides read TGTGCCAGCAGTTACGGGACAGGGGTAAATCAGCCCCAGCATTTT.

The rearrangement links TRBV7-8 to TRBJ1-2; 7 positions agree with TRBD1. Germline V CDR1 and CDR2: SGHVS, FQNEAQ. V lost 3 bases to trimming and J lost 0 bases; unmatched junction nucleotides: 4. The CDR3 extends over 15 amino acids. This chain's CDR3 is CASSFDRAPNYGYTF. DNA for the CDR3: TGTGCCAGCAGCTTCGACAGGGCACCTAACTATGGCTACACCTTC.

For the CDR3, the DNA is TGTGCCAGCATGGGGACAGGGGAATATGGCTACACCTTC. It yields the protein CASMGTGEYGYTF. This chain uses TRBV6-6 with TRBJ1-2, with 10 bases matching TRBD1. The CDR3 is 13 residues long. Germline V gene data show CDR1 as MNHNY and CDR2 as SVGAGI (reference sequence). The V segment lost 7 bases and the J segment 5 bases; nucleotides outside the gene matches: 4.